The 18 T cell receptor beta chains given below trace back to one sample, sequenced in a study of regulatory T cells in long-lasting Graves disease. CDR3 regions were amplified by Arm-PCR using iRepertoire HTBI primers to build TCR beta libraries. TCRdb re-called the multiplex PCR reads with MiXCR, one entry per CDR3 protein. The table lists about half a million distinct CDR3 sequences, around 13% of them singletons. Time point of the sample: newly diagnosed GD, antithyroid drugs for less than 3 months. Generation of the TCR library employed RNA extracted from PBMCs. This same sample was also part of a study on T cells in Graves' hyperthyroidism and ophthalmopathy.

This specimen was peripheral blood mononuclear cells (PBMCs), taken at new diagnosis, from a patient treated with antithyroid drugs. These receptors were taken from a woman in her twenties or thirties with Graves disease.

This clonotype was seen at least ten times. The rearrangement uses TRBV7-2 and TRBJ2-5; TRBD2 might be the D (6 bases). In germline, CDR1 is SGHTA, CDR2 FQGNSA. CDR3 length: 14 residues. Trimming removed 2 bases at V and 1 base at J, with 8 bases between. CDR3 loop: CASSLSGLQETQYF. Here the CDR3 DNA reads TGTGCCAGCAGCTTAAGCGGGCTCCAAGAGACCCAGTACTTC.

This clonotype was detected ten times or more. V usage is TRBV15 and J usage is TRBJ2-7; D remains unclear. The CDR3 spans 13 residues. V dropped 2 bases and J dropped 3 bases, with 8 bases sitting between them. Germline values: CDR1 LNHNV, CDR2 YYDKDF (reference sequence). CDR3 bases: TGTGCCACCAGCAGACCGTACAACTACGAGCAGTACTTC. It encodes CATSRPYNYEQYF.

This chain connects TRBV18 to TRBJ2-7, with D unresolved. The length of the CDR3 is 15 residues. Germline CDR1 reads KGHSH; CDR2 reads LQKENI. Trimming took 0 bases from V and 0 from J, leaving 9 bases between them. The CDR3, as DNA: TGTGCCAGCTCACCACCGGGCGGCTACTCCTACGAGCAGTACTTC. Protein: CASSPPGGYSYEQYF.

CDR3 bases: TGTGCCAGCAGCCCACAAGCGGGAGGATCCACAGATACGCAGTATTTT. Amino acid sequence: CASSPQAGGSTDTQYF. The chain carries TRBV6-1 and TRBJ2-3; 9 nucleotides align to TRBD2. This CDR3 region has 16 residues. CDR1 and CDR2 from the germline V gene are MNHNS and SASEGT. V was clipped by 6 bases and J by 2 bases; unmatched bases: 9.

This clonotype was counted ten times or more. The J gene is TRBJ1-1, the V gene TRBV19; no reliable D call. Germline CDR1 is LNHDA and CDR2 is SQIVND (reference sequence). Trimming stripped 7 bases from V and 0 bases from J, with 24 bases between. This CDR3 has 18 residues. In DNA, the CDR3 is TGTGCCAGTACGTATGCTCGCCGAATGATGGGGATGAACACTGAAGCTTTCTTT. This codes for CASTYARRMMGMNTEAFF.

The chain is built from TRBV24-1 and TRBJ1-2; D uncertain. Trimming pared 7 bases from V and 1 base from J, leaving 6 bases between. The CDR3 runs 12 residues. CDR1 is KGHDR and CDR2 is SFDVKD in the germline V gene. CDR3 protein: CATRGDNYGYTF. CDR3 bases: TGTGCCACCAGGGGCGATAACTATGGCTACACCTTC.

This clonotype was recorded many times. The V and J genes are TRBV7-9 and TRBJ2-3, with TRBD2 identical over 15 bases. The CDR3 is made up of 18 amino acids. Germline assignment: CDR1 SEHNR and CDR2 FQNEAQ (reference sequence). The V and J ends lost 4 bases and 3 bases, in that order; junction bases with no gene match: 8. The CDR3 region has the DNA TGTGCCAGCAGCTCGGGACTAGCGGGAGGAGGGGAGACAGATACGCAGTATTTT. Its translation is CASSSGLAGGGETDTQYF.

This clonotype came up many times. The CDR3 protein is CASTSAGGPYSNQPQHF. The CDR3 DNA is TGTGCCAGCACCTCGGCCGGGGGGCCCTATAGCAATCAGCCCCAGCATTTT. This chain links TRBV6-2 or TRBV6-3 with TRBJ1-5; tentative D call: TRBD1 (6 bases). This CDR3 is built from 17 residues. The germline CDR1 and CDR2 sequences are MNHEY and SVGEGT. V was shortened by 7 bases and J by 0 bases, with 19 bases between the two germline ends.

This clonotype was picked up many times. DNA of the CDR3: TGTGCCAGCATGGGCGGGGGACAGGGTCTTGACTATGGCTACACCTTC. This sequence encodes CASMGGGQGLDYGYTF. The chain joins TRBV12-3 or TRBV12-4 to TRBJ1-2, with 9 bases identical to TRBD1. The V gene end was trimmed by 7 bases and the J gene end by 3 bases; junction bases not matched to a gene: 12. The CDR3 sequence is 16 residues long.

The V and J genes are TRBV20-1 and TRBJ1-3; perhaps TRBD1 as D (6 bases). Deletions cut 2 bases from V and 4 bases from J, with 15 bases between. The CDR3 consists of 15 residues. Germline V gene data show CDR1 as DFQATT and CDR2 as SNEGSKA (reference sequence). This CDR3 is CSARPQTGLGNTIYF. The CDR3 DNA sequence: TGCAGTGCTAGACCCCAAACAGGGCTAGGAAACACCATATATTTT.

This clonotype was observed a handful of times. A much larger clone sits a single nucleotide away, making a read error possible. The V gene is TRBV28, the J gene TRBJ2-2, with 7 bases aligning to TRBD1. The germline gives CDR1 MDHEN, CDR2 SYDVKM. CDR3 length: 15 amino acids. CDR3 protein: CASSRDRANTRELFF. The CDR3 DNA sequence: TGTGCCAGCAGCCGGGACAGAGCGAACACCAGGGAGCTGTTTTTT.

This clonotype was seen many times. The gene calls are TRBV19 and TRBJ1-2; 7 bases fit TRBD1. The CDR3 is 11 residues long. Germline V gene lookup returns CDR1 LNHDA and CDR2 SQIVND (reference sequence). V lost 7 bases and J lost 4; bases outside the gene matches: 0. CDR3 residues: CASNRGYGYTF. The CDR3 nucleotides read TGTGCCAGTAACAGGGGCTATGGCTACACCTTC.

This clonotype was picked up many times. The rearrangement joins TRBV20-1 to TRBJ1-4; TRBD1 might be the D (5 bases). The length of the CDR3 is 12 residues. V was cut by 3 bases and J by 7 bases, with 9 bases left in between. In germline, CDR1 is DFQATT, CDR2 SNEGSKA (reference sequence). CDR3 in amino acids: CSASNQGEKLFF. The DNA for the CDR3 is TGCAGTGCTAGTAATCAGGGTGAAAAACTGTTTTTT.

The chain is built from TRBV29-1 and TRBJ2-2, with D perhaps TRBD1 (6 bases). V was cut by 6 bases and J by 2 bases, with 10 bases left in between. Germline V CDR1 and CDR2: SQVTM, ANQGSEA. The CDR3 has 13 residues. The CDR3 spells CSVRDKNTGELFF. For the CDR3, the DNA is TGCAGCGTCCGGGACAAAAACACCGGGGAGCTGTTTTTT.

This clonotype was counted ten times or more. The chain uses TRBV3-1 and TRBJ2-1; 8 bases match TRBD2. Germline V lookup: CDR1 LGHDT, CDR2 YNNKEL (reference sequence). The CDR3 has 14 residues. V lost 1 base to trimming and J lost 12 bases; unmatched junction nucleotides: 8. The CDR3 nucleotides are TGTGCCAGCAGCCAAGCAAGGCGGGAGGTGGGGCAGTTCTTC. It yields the protein CASSQARREVGQFF.

This clonotype was seen many times. This chain uses TRBV7-2 with TRBJ1-6; D may be TRBD1 (6 bases). Germline V gene sequence: CDR1 SGHTA, CDR2 FQGNSA. This CDR3 spans 16 amino acids. Trimming cost V 5 bases and J 5 bases, with 16 bases left between them. The CDR3 here is CASSPQGHVNNSPLHF. The CDR3 DNA follows: TGTGCCAGCAGCCCTCAGGGGCACGTAAATAATTCACCCCTCCACTTT. The full variable domain, its missing parts supplied by reference TRBV7-2 and TRBJ1-6, is GAGVSQSPSNKVTEKGKDVELRCDPISGHTALYWYRQSLGQGLEFLIYFQGNSAPDKSGLPSDRFSAERTGGSVSTLTIQRTQQEDSAVYLCASSPQGHVNNSPLHFGNGTRLTVT.

This clonotype was seen many times. The gene calls are TRBV28 and TRBJ1-2, with D possibly TRBD1 on 5 matching bases. CDR1 is MDHEN, CDR2 SYDVKM, per germline. The CDR3 is 14 amino acids. The V and J ends lost 6 bases and 8 bases respectively, with 19 bases between them. The CDR3 sequence: CASRISGGGKGYTF. Here the CDR3 DNA reads TGTGCCAGCAGGATCTCGGGGGGAGGGAAAGGCTACACCTTC.

The chain combines TRBV28 with TRBJ2-3; 10 nucleotides agree with TRBD2. The germline V gene has CDR1 MDHEN and CDR2 SYDVKM. CDR3 length: 15 residues. V was clipped by 10 bases and J by 2 bases; unmatched bases: 9. The CDR3 spells CATVAGGLSTDTQYF. As DNA, the CDR3 is TGTGCCACTGTAGCGGGAGGCCTATCCACAGATACGCAGTATTTT. The full variable domain, completed using reference TRBV28 and TRBJ2-3, is DVKVTQSSRYLVKRTGEKVFLECVQDMDHENMFWYRQDPGLGLRLIYFSYDVKMKEKGDIPEGYSVSREKKERFSLILESASTNQTSMYLCATVAGGLSTDTQYFGPGTRLTVL.